This T cell receptor (beta chain) was observed in a study of T-cell reconstitution after alpha-beta-depleted transplantation in children. Unique molecular identifiers were incorporated into the prepared TCRbeta library. MiXCR, applied by TCRdb to the PCR reads, yields one record per CDR3 protein. The top ten clones hold around 4.8% of a sample with under 250,000 distinct CDR3 sequences, more than 20% of them seen once. The specimen was PBMCs, mostly from graft donor cells, collected 360 days after TCRalphabeta/CD19-depleted stem cell transplant. This TCR was sampled from a female patient aged 2-9 years who had a stem cell transplant for congenital amegakaryocytic thrombocytopenia, so the T cells may come from the graft donor.

The CDR3 loop is CASSSPTLRSYNEQFF. In DNA form, the CDR3 reads TGTGCCAGCAGCTCCCCGACTCTGAGATCCTACAATGAGCAGTTCTTC. The J gene is TRBJ2-1, the V gene TRBV11-2; D unresolved. The germline V and J ends were trimmed by 4 bases and 1 base, with 14 bases remaining between them. Germline V lookup: CDR1 SGHAT, CDR2 FQNNGV. The CDR3 consists of 16 residues.